These T cell receptor beta chains were read from a single sample in a study of control samples from healthy donors and cancer patients. Sequenced by immunoSEQ multiplex PCR; TCRdb stores in-frame clones only, minus some. The profile shows about 80,000 clones, 70% to 90% of them singletons. Sequencing was done on a sample of blood. Receptors originate from a woman aged 50 to 65 in good health. Each CDR3 is given with its conserved first and last residue. The order of the fields is D gene, J gene, V gene, CDR3 DNA, CDR3 protein. D genes are given only for firm matches.

. TRBJ1-2 TRBV25-1 TGTGCCAGCAGTCCAGGGAATGGCTACACCTTC CASSPGNGYTF
TRBD1 TRBJ2-3 TRBV5-4 TGTGCCAGCAGCTTGGCGGGACAGGGGTCAGATACGCAGTATTTT CASSLAGQGSDTQYF
TRBD1 TRBJ2-6 TRBV19 TGTGCCAGTAGTACCTACAGGGGGAGCGGGGCCAACGTCCTGACTTTC CASSTYRGSGANVLTF
. TRBJ1-3 TRBV12-3/TRBV12-4 TGTGCCAGCATTCCCGCCTCTGGAAACACCATATATTTT CASIPASGNTIYF
. TRBJ1-4 TRBV13 TGTGCCAGCAGCGGCATTCAGGGATTCGCGAATGAAAAACTGTTTTTT CASSGIQGFANEKLFF
. TRBJ1-1 TRBV10-1 TGCGCCAGCAGTGAAGTCCAGGGAGGTTTAGCTTTCTTT CASSEVQGGLAFF
. TRBJ2-7 TRBV24-1 TGTGCCACCAGTGATTTGTCCGGGGGACATTCCTACGAGCAGTACTTC CATSDLSGGHSYEQYF
. TRBJ2-3 TRBV7-2 TGTGCCAGCAGCCCCCGTCTAGCAGATACGCAGTATTTT CASSPRLADTQYF
TRBD1 TRBJ2-3 TRBV25-1 TGTGCCAGCAGGCAACACCCGGGACAGGGAGAAGATACGCAGTATTTT CASRQHPGQGEDTQYF
. TRBJ2-7 TRBV3-1/TRBV3-2 TGTGCCAGCAGCCAAGTACCCAGAGCGGCCTACGAGCAGTACTTC CASSQVPRAAYEQYF
. TRBJ1-1 TRBV6-5 TGTGCCAGCAGTCTTACTCTCAGCAGCGCTGAAGCTTTCTTT CASSLTLSSAEAFF
. TRBJ2-7 TRBV3-1/TRBV3-2 TGTGCCAGCAGCCCCCAGGCTGGCGGGGGCCTCACCTCCTACGAGCAGTACTTC CASSPQAGGGLTSYEQYF
. TRBJ1-1 TRBV30 TGTGCCTGGAGTGAAGTGGGTGGTGGTGAAGCTTTCTTT CAWSEVGGGEAFF